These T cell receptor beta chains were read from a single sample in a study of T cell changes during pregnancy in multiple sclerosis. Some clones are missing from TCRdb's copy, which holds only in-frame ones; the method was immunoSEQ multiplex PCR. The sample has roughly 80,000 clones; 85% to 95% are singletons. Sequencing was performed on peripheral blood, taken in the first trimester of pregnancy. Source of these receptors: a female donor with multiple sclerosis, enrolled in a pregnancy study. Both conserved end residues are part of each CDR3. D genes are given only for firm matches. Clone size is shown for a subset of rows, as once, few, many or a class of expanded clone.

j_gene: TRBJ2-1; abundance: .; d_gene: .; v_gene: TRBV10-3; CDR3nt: TGTGCCATCGGGGACTTGTACAATGAGCAGTTCTTC; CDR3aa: CAIGDLYNEQFF
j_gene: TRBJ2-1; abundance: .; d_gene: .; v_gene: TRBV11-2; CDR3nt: TGTGCCAGCAGAGAAGCTCTCGGAAGGAGTCGGGGGTACAATGAGCAGTTCTTC; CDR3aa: CASREALGRSRGYNEQFF
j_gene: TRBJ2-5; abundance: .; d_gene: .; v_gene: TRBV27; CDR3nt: TGTGCCAGCAGTTTATCTCAGGGTTGGAAGACCCAGTACTTC; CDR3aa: CASSLSQGWKTQYF
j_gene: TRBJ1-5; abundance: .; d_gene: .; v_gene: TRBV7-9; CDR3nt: TGTGCCAGCAGCACGAGTGAGGGCGGTAGCAATCAGCCCCAGCATTTT; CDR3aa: CASSTSEGGSNQPQHF
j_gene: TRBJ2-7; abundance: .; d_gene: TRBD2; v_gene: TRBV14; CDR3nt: TGTGCCAGCAGCCAAAGTGGGGCGGGACTACTCTACGAGCAGTACTTC; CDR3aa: CASSQSGAGLLYEQYF
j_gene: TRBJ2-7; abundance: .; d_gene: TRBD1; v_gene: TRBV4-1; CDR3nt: TGCGCCAGCAGCCAAAGGGGGACAGGGGTCCACGAGCAGTACTTC; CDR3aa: CASSQRGTGVHEQYF
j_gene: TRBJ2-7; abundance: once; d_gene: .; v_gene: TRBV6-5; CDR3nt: TGTGCCAGCAGGAACAGGGACTACGAGCAGTACTTC; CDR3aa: CASRNRDYEQYF
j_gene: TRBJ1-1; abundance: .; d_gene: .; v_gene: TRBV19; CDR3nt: TGTGCCAGTAGTAGAGGGATGACTGAAGCTTTCTTT; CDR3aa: CASSRGMTEAFF
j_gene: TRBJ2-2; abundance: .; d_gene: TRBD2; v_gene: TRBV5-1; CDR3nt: TGCGCCAGCAGCTCCGGGAGGACTAGCGGGGGGCGGTACACCGGGGAGCTGTTTTTT; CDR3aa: CASSSGRTSGGRYTGELFF
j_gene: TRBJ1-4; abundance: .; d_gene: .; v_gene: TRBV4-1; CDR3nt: TGCGCCAGCAGCCAACTGACACAGGAAAAACTGTTTTTT; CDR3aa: CASSQLTQEKLFF
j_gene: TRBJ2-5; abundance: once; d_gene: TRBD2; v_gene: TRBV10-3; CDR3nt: TGTGCCATCAGTGTAGGAGCGGGGGGGCAAGAGACCCAGTACTTC; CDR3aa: CAISVGAGGQETQYF
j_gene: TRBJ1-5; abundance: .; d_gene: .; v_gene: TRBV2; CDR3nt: TGTGCCAGCAGCCCTAGGGGGATTTACAATCAGCCCCAGCATTTT; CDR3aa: CASSPRGIYNQPQHF
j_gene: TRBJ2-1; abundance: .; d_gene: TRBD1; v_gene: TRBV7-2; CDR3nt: TGTGCCAGCAGCTTAGAAGGACAGGCCTACAATGAGCAGTTCTTC; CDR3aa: CASSLEGQAYNEQFF
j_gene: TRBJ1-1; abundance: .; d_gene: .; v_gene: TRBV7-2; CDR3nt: TGTGCCAGCAGCTACCGGGACTTTGAAGCTTTCTTT; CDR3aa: CASSYRDFEAFF
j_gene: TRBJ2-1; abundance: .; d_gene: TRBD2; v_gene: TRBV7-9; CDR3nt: TGTGCCAGCAGCTTAGCTATTAGCGGGGGGGCGTACAATGAGCAGTTCTTC; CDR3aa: CASSLAISGGAYNEQFF
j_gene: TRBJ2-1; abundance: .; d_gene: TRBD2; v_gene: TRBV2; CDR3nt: TGTGCCAGCAAAGGAAGCGGGGGGGCCTACAATGAGCAGTTCTTC; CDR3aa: CASKGSGGAYNEQFF
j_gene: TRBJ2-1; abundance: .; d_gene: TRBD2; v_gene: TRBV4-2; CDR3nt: TGTGCCAGCAGCCAAGATTTAGGACTAGCGGGCGGTAATGAGCAGTTCTTC; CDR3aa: CASSQDLGLAGGNEQFF
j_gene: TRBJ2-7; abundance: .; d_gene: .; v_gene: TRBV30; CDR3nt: TGTGCCTGGAGTTATACAGGTGGCGAGCAGTACTTC; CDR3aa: CAWSYTGGEQYF
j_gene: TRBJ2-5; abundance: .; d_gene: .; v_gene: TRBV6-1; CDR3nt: TGTGCCAGCAGTGATGGGGGAGGGGGACCTCTTCTTGAGACCCAGTACTTC; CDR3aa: CASSDGGGGPLLETQYF
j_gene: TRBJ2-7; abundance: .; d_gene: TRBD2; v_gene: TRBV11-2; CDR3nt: TGTGCCAGCAGCCTCCCCCCCAGCGGGACGGCCTACGAGCAGTACTTC; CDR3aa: CASSLPPSGTAYEQYF